Listed below are T cell receptor beta chains from one sample, sequenced in a study of identical twins. From the 5' RACE reads, TCRdb called clonotypes with MiXCR, one entry per CDR3 protein. This table has around 1.7 million distinct CDR3 sequences, under 35% appearing once. Sequenced material: cord blood. Receptor source: a newborn girl in good health. CDR3s include the opening cysteine and the closing phenylalanine or tryptophan.

j_call	v_call	cdr3_aa
-	TRBV3-1	CASSPDPLRSSYNEQYF
TRBJ2-2	TRBV10-2	CASSDPGGARTGELFF
TRBJ1-1	TRBV6-1	CASSGGTGGTEAFF
TRBJ2-1	TRBV20-1	CSARDLAQPEVDEQFF
TRBJ2-7	TRBV7-9	CASSLTSGPYYEQYF
TRBJ2-1	TRBV6-1	CASARGPRAYNEQFF
TRBJ2-7	TRBV2	CASSEVASGGIYNEQYF
TRBJ2-1	TRBV19	CASSISLAGVPYNEQFF
TRBJ1-2	TRBV20-1	CSARDDRQGGYTF
TRBJ2-7	TRBV3-1	CASRQTGEQYF
TRBJ2-1	TRBV5-1	CASAVKGLPSSYNEQFF
TRBJ2-6	TRBV7-9	CASSRIPKASNVLTF
TRBJ1-6	TRBV10-3	CAIRNREDSPLHF
TRBJ2-6	TRBV12-5	CARTTGSSSGANVLTF
TRBJ1-1	TRBV5-5	CASSLAFGGMNTEAFF
TRBJ2-5	TRBV20-1	CSARKGETQYF
TRBJ2-1	TRBV3-1	CASSQIVMTHEQFF
TRBJ2-5	TRBV25-1	CATSTDQETQYF
TRBJ2-4	TRBV7-2	CASSFVQTIAKNIQYF
TRBJ1-6	TRBV5-6	CASSLEVQSPLHF
TRBJ2-7	TRBV6-1	CASSEPGTDSYEQYF
TRBJ2-1	TRBV14	CASSQWTVDYEQFF
TRBJ2-1	TRBV20-1	CSARARKGGGFYEQFF
TRBJ2-7	TRBV20-1	CSAEGDRSYEQYF
TRBJ1-2	TRBV28	CASSLGNYYGYTF
-	TRBV5-1	CASSFRGTGGNSEQYF
TRBJ1-5	TRBV10-2	CASSEWTFEPQHF
TRBJ1-1	TRBV28	CASSLGQGSFF
TRBJ2-1	TRBV2	CASEPWTLDGNEQFF
TRBJ2-1	TRBV24-1	CATSDRDRGSYNEQFF
TRBJ2-5	TRBV13	CASSLYGAPETQYF
TRBJ2-1	TRBV6-4	CASSLQGDSYNEQFF
TRBJ1-2	TRBV20-1	CSARDYGDWSYGYTF
TRBJ2-5	TRBV20-1	CSASRGPTTETQYF
TRBJ1-2	TRBV6-5	CASSSYCEDRGLYGYTF
TRBJ2-5	TRBV11-2	CASSRRGRDLQETQYF
TRBJ2-5	TRBV12-3/TRBV12-4	CASSFKAEQETQYF
TRBJ2-1	TRBV2	CASSVEQGLAGGSYNEQFF
TRBJ2-2	TRBV4-1	CASSPRPMNTGELFF
TRBJ2-1	TRBV14	CASSPRDGLRAYEQFF
TRBJ1-1	TRBV20-1	CSAREVVRGNTEAFF
TRBJ2-3	TRBV18	CASSHIGLAGGTDMQYF
TRBJ2-1	TRBV4-1	CASSQVAGGKYNEQFF
TRBJ2-1	TRBV11-2	CASSLDSIRGSYNEQFF
TRBJ1-2	TRBV24-1	CATSDPREPYGYTF
TRBJ2-7	TRBV20-1	CSARRGTSGSYEQYF
TRBJ2-1	TRBV20-1	CSVKKRGPHNEQFF
TRBJ1-4	TRBV7-9	CASSLYAGGDEKLFF
TRBJ1-5	TRBV5-6	CASSLAGLQSQPQHF
TRBJ2-3	TRBV5-1	CASSLGAPRADTQYF
TRBJ1-2	TRBV6-5	CAGSYSAGGRGRHGYTF
TRBJ1-4	TRBV25-1	CASSSTGRPNEKLFF
TRBJ2-7	TRBV28	CASRGGTSGAYEQYF
TRBJ1-2	TRBV5-1	CASSRLGNYGYTF
TRBJ2-1	TRBV5-1	CASSDPQETQFF